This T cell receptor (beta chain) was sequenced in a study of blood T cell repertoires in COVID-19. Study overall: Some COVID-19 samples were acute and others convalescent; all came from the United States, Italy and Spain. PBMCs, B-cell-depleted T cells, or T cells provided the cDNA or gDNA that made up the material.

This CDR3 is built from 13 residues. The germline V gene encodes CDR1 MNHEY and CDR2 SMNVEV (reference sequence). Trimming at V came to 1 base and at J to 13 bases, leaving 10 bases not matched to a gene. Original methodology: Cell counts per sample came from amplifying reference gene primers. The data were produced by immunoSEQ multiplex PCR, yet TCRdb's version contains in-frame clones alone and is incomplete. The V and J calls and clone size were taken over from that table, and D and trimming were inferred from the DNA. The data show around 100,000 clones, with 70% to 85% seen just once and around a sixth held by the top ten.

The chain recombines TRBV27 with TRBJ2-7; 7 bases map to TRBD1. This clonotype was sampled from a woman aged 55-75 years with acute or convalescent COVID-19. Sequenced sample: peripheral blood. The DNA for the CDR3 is TGTGCCAGCAGTTTATGGGACAGATCCCGCTTTTACTTC. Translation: CASSLWDRSRFYF.